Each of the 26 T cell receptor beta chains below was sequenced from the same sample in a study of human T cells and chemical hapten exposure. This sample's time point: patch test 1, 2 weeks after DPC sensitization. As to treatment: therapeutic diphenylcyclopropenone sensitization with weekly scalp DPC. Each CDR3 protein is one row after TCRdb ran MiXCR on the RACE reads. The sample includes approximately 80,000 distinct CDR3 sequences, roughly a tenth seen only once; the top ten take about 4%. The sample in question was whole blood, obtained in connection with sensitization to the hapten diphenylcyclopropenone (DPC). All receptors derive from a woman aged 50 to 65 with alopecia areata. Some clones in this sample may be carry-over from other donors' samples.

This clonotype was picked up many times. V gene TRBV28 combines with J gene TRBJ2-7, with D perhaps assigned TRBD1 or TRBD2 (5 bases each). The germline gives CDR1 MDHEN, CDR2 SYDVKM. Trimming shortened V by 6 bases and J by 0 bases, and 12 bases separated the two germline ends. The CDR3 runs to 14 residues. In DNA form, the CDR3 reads TGTGCCAGCAGCCCCGGGGCCCTCTCCTACGAGCAGTACTTC. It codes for CASSPGALSYEQYF.

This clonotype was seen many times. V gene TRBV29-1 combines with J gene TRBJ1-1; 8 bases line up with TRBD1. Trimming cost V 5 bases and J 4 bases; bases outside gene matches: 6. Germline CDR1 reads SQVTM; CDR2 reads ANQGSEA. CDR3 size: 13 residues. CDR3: CSVRVTGGTEAFF. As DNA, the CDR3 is TGCAGCGTTCGAGTAACAGGGGGCACTGAAGCTTTCTTT.

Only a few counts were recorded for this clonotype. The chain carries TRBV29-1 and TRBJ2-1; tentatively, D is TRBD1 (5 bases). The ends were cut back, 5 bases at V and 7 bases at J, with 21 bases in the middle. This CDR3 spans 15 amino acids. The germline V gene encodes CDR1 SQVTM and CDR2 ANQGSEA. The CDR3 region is CSVQIFSVRENEQFF. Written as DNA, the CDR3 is TGCAGCGTTCAAATTTTTAGTGTCAGGGAAAATGAGCAGTTCTTC.

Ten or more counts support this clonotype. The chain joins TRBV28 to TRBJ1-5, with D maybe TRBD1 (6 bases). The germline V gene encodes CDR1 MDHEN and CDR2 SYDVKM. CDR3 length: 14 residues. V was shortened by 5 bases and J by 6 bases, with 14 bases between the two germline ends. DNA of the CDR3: TGTGCCAGCAGTGCCATTAACAGGGTTCAGCCCCAGCATTTT. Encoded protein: CASSAINRVQPQHF.

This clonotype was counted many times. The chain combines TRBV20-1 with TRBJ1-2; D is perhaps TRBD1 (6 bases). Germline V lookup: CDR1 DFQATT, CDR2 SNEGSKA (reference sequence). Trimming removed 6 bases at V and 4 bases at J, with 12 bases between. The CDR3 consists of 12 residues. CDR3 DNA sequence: TGCAGTGCGCCGGACAGCGTCTATGGCTACACCTTC. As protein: CSAPDSVYGYTF.

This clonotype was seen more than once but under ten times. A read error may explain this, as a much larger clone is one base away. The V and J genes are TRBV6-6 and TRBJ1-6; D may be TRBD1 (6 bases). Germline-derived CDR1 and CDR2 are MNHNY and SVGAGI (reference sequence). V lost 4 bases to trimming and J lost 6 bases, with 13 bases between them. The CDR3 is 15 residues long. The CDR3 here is CASSWSGAINSPLHF. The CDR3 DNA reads TGTGCCAGCAGTTGGTCAGGGGCAATTAATTCACCCCTCCACTTT.

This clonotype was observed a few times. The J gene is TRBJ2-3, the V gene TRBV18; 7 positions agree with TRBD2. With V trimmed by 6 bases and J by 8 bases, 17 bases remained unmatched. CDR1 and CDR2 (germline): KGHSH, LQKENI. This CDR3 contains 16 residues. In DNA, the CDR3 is TGTGCCAGCTCGTCAACAAGCGGGGTGGGATCTGGTACGCAGTATTTT. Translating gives CASSSTSGVGSGTQYF. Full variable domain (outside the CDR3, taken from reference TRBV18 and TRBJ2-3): NAGVMQNPRHLVRRRGQEARLRCSPMKGHSHVYWYRQLPEEGLKFMVYLQKENIIDESGMPKERFSAEFPKEGPSILRIQQVVRGDSAAYFCASSSTSGVGSGTQYFGPGTRLTVL.

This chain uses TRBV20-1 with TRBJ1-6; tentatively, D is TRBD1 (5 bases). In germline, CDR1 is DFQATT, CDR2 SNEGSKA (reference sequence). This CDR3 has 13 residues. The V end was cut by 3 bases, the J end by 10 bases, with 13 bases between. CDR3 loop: CSASREIKSPLHF. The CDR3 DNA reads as TGCAGTGCTAGCAGGGAAATTAAGTCACCCCTCCACTTT.

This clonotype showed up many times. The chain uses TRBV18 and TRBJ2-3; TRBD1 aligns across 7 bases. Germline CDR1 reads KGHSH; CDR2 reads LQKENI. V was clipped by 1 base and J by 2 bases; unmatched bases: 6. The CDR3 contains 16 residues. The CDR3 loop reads CASSPRGQAYTDTQYF. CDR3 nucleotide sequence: TGTGCCAGCTCACCACGCGGACAGGCGTACACAGATACGCAGTATTTT.

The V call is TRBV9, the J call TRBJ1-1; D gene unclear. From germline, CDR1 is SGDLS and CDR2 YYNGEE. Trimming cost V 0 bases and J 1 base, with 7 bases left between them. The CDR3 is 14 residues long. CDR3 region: CASSVAPGNTEAFF. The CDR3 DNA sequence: TGTGCCAGCAGCGTAGCTCCAGGGAACACTGAAGCTTTCTTT. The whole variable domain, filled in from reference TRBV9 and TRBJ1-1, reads DSGVTQTPKHLITATGQRVTLRCSPRSGDLSVYWYQQSLDQGLQFLIQYYNGEERAKGNILERFSAQQFPDLHSELNLSSLELGDSALYFCASSVAPGNTEAFFGQGTRLTVV.

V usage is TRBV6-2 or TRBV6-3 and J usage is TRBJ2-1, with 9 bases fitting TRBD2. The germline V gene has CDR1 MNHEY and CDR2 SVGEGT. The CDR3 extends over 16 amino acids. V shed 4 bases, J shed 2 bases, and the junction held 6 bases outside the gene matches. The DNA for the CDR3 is TGTGCCAGCAGTTCTACAGCGGGGGGCGCCTACAATGAGCAGTTCTTC. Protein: CASSSTAGGAYNEQFF.

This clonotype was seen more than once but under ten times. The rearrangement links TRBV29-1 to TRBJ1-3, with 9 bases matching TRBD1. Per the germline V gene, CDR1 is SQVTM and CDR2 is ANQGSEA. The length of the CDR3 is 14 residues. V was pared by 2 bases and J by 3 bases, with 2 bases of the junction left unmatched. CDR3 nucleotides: TGCAGCGTTGAACGGGACAGGGTTGGAAACACCATATATTTT. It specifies CSVERDRVGNTIYF. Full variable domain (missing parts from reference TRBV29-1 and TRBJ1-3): SAVISQKPSRDICQRGTSLTIQCQVDSQVTMMFWYRQQPGQSLTLIATANQGSEATYESGFVIDKFPISRPNLTFSTLTVSNMSPEDSSIYLCSVERDRVGNTIYFGEGSWLTVV.

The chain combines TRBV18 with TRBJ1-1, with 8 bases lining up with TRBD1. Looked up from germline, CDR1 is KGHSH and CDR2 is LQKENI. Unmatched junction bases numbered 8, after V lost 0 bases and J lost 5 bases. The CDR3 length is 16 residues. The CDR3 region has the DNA TGTGCCAGCTCACCACCGAGACAGGGGTTTCGGACTGAAGCTTTCTTT. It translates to CASSPPRQGFRTEAFF.

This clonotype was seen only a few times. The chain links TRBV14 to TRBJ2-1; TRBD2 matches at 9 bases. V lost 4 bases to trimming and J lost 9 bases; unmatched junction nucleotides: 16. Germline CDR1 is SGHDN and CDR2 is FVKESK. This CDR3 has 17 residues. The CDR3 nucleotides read TGTGCCAGCAGCCTCCTGCTTCTGGCGGGGGGGCCCAGTGAGCAGTTCTTC. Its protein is CASSLLLLAGGPSEQFF.

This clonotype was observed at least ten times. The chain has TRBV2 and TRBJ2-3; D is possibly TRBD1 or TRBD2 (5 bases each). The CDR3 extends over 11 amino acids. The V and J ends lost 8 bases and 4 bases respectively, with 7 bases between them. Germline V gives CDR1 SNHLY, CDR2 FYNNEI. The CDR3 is CASGTADTQYF. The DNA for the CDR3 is TGTGCCAGCGGGACGGCAGATACGCAGTATTTT.

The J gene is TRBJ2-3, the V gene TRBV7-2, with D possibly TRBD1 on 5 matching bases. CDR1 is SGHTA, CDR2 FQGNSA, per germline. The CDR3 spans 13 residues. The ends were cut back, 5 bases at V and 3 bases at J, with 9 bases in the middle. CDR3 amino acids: CASSPRVTDTQYF. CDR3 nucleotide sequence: TGTGCCAGCAGCCCCAGGGTAACAGATACGCAGTATTTT.

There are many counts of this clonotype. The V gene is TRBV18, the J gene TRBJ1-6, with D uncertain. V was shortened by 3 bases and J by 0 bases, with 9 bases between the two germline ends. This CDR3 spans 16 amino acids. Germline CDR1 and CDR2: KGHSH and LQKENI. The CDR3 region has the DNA TGTGCCAGCTCACCGGCAGTTAGCTCCTATAATTCACCCCTCCACTTT. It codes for CASSPAVSSYNSPLHF.

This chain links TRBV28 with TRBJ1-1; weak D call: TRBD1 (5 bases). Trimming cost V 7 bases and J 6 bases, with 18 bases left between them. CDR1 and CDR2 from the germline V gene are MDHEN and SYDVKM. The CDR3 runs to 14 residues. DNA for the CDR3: TGTGCCAGCAAGGTTACAGCCCCGGGACCTGAAGCTTTCTTT. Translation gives CASKVTAPGPEAFF.

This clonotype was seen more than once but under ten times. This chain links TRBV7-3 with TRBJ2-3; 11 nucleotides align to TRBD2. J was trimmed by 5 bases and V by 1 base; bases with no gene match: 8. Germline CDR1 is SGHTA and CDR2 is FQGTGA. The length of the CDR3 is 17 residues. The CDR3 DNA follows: TGTGCCAGCAGCTTAAGGCCGACTAGCGGGATGGGAGATACGCAGTATTTT. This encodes CASSLRPTSGMGDTQYF.

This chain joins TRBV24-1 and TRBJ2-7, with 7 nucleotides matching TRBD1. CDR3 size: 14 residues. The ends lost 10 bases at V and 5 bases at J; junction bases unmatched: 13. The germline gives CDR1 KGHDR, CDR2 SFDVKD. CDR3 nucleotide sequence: TGTGCCACGGGTCCGAGGACAGGTGGGGACGAGCAGTACTTC. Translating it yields CATGPRTGGDEQYF.

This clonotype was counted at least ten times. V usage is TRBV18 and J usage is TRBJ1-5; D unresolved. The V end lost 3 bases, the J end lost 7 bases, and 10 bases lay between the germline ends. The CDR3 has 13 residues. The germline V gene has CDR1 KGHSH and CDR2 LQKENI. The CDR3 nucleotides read TGTGCCAGCTCACCGGGCGCCGCGCAGCCCCAGCATTTT. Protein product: CASSPGAAQPQHF.

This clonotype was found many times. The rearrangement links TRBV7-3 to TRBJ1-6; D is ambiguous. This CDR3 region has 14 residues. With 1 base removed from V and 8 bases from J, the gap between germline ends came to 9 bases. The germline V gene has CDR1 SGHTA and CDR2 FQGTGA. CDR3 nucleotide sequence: TGTGCCAGCAGCTTAAAAGGGTTTGATTCACCCCTCCACTTT. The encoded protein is CASSLKGFDSPLHF.

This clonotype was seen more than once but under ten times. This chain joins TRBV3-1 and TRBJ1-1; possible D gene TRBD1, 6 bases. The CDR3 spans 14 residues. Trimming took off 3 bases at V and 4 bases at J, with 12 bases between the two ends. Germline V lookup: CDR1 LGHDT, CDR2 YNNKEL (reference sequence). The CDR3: CASSHLTGSTEAFF. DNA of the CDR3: TGTGCCAGCAGCCACCTAACAGGGTCCACTGAAGCTTTCTTT. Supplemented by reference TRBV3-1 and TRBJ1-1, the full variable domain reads DTAVSQTPKYLVTQMGNDKSIKCEQNLGHDTMYWYKQDSKKFLKIMFSYNNKELIINETVPNRFSPKSPDKAHLNLHINSLELGDSAVYFCASSHLTGSTEAFFGQGTRLTVV.

The CDR3 region is CSANGINYGYTF. CDR3 bases: TGCAGCGCAAACGGTATTAACTATGGCTACACCTTC. V gene TRBV29-1 combines with J gene TRBJ1-2; D ambiguous. CDR3 length: 12 residues. Germline CDR1 SQVTM, CDR2 ANQGSEA. The V gene lost 7 bases and the J gene lost 1 base, with 10 bases spanning the gap. The full variable domain, rest sourced from reference TRBV29-1 and TRBJ1-2, is SAVISQKPSRDICQRGTSLTIQCQVDSQVTMMFWYRQQPGQSLTLIATANQGSEATYESGFVIDKFPISRPNLTFSTLTVSNMSPEDSSIYLCSANGINYGYTFGSGTRLTVV.

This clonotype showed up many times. CDR3 residues: CASSYGQLAGDNEQFF. The DNA of the CDR3 is TGTGCCAGCAGTTACGGGCAGCTAGCGGGGGATAATGAGCAGTTCTTC. J is TRBJ2-1 and V is TRBV6-5; 10 bases map to TRBD2. The germline V gene encodes CDR1 MNHEY and CDR2 SVGAGI. CDR3 length equals 16 residues. Trimming took 2 bases from V and 7 from J; bases not matched to a gene: 8.

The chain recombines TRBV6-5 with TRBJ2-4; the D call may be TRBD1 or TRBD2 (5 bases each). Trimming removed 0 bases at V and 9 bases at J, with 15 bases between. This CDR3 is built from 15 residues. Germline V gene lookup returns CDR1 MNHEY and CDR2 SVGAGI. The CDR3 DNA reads TGTGCCAGCAGTTACTCCCGGGGAGAAGGGGTCATTCAGTACTTC. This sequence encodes CASSYSRGEGVIQYF.